This T cell receptor beta chain comes out of a study of cytotoxic CD8 clonotypes in ibrutinib-treated CLL. Points from the study as a whole: A rise in clonality was seen at ibrutinib response, and a fall back toward baseline was seen at progression. Sampling times, which were not matched between the groups, differed between sustained-remission patients and progressing patients.

Germline assignment: CDR1 SGHNT and CDR2 YENEEA. The length of the CDR3 is 17 residues. V lost 0 bases and J lost 4, with 16 bases in between. Deep sequencing aimed at 1 in 200,000 to 1 in 1 million T cells' resolution. Method: immunoSEQ multiplex PCR; TCRdb's copy keeps in-frame clones and lacks some. The sample comprises hundreds of thousands of clones, under 80% of which are singletons, and approximately 15% rests with the top ten. Turning to this clone: What it binds is not known.

The material sequenced was PBMCs, taken after 24 months of ibrutinib treatment. This TCR was recovered from a human donor with chronic lymphocytic leukemia. V gene TRBV11-3 combines with J gene TRBJ2-1; D might be TRBD1 (5 bases). This chain's CDR3 is CASSLEGRGYGYNEQFF. The CDR3 DNA is TGTGCCAGCAGCTTAGAGGGGCGTGGATACGGGTACAATGAGCAGTTCTTC.